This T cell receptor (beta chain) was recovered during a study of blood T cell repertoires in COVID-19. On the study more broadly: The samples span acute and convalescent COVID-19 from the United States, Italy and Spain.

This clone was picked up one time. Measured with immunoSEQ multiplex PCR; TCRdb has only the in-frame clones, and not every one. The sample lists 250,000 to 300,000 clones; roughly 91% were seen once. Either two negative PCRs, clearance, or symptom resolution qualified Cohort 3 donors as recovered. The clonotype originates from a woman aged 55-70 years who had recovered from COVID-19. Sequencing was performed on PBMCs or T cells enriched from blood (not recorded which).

CDR3 residues: CAWTRQRQDGYTF. CDR3 nucleotides: TGTGCCTGGACCCGGCAAAGACAGGATGGCTACACCTTC. V is TRBV30 and J is TRBJ1-2, with D perhaps matching TRBD1 (6 bases). Per the germline V gene, CDR1 is GTSNPN and CDR2 is SVGIG (reference sequence). The CDR3 sequence is 13 residues long. Trimming removed 4 bases at V and 6 bases at J, with 15 bases between.